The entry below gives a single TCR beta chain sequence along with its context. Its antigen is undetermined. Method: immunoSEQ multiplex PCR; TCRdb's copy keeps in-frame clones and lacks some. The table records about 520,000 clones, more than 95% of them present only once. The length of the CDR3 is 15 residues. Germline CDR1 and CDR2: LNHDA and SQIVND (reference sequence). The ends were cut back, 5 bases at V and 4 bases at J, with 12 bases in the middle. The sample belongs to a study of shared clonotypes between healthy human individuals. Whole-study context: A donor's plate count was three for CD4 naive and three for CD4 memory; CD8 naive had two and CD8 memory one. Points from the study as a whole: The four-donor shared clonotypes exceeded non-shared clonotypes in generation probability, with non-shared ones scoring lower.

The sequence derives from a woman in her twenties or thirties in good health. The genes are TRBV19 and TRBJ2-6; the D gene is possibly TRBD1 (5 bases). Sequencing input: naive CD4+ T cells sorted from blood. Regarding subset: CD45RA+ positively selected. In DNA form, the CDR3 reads TGTGCCAGTAGTTTTCAGGGTGCCGGGGCCAACGTCCTGACTTTC. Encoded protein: CASSFQGAGANVLTF.